This entry lists 21 T cell receptor beta chains sequenced from one sample in a study of shared clonotypes between healthy human individuals (dated by TCRdb to between 2020 and 2021). Library method: the immunoSEQ multiplex PCR assay. Not all clones reach the TCRdb copy of this immuneACCESS table, which keeps in-frame sequences only. Checked studies attribute under half of the gap to unresolved V genes and leave the rest unexplained. This sample has approximately 180,000 clones in its table, and roughly 93% of those were observed once. The ten biggest clones cover 0.067% of the sample. Sequencing used naive CD4+ T cells sorted from blood. The sample's cell subset or site label, in plain terms: CD45RA+ positively selected. Receptors originate from a woman between 25 and 40 years old in good health.

This clone came up a few times. The chain uses TRBV30 and TRBJ1-5; D gene uncertain. This CDR3 spans 11 amino acids. Looked up from germline, CDR1 is GTSNPN and CDR2 is SVGIG (reference sequence). V shed 4 bases and J shed 6 bases, with 7 bases lying between them. The CDR3 DNA is TGTGCCTGGACGGGAGCTCAGCCCCAGCATTTT. Translation: CAWTGAQPQHF.

On this clone: The same CDR3 arises from other DNA sequences in this sample as well. The chain carries TRBV19 and TRBJ2-5; 7 positions agree with TRBD1. The DNA end is more similar to TRBJ2-7, so the J call may be wrong. CDR1 is LNHDA and CDR2 is SQIVND in the germline V gene (reference sequence). The CDR3 is 14 amino acids. Here the CDR3 reads CASSPRQGSYEQYF. In DNA form, the CDR3 reads TGTGCCAGTAGCCCGCGACAGGGCTCCTACGAGCAGTACTTC.

V and J are TRBV6-1 and TRBJ1-3, with D possibly being TRBD1 (6 bases). This CDR3 is built from 15 residues. Germline V lookup: CDR1 MNHNS, CDR2 SASEGT. V lost 5 bases, J lost 2 bases, and 13 bases lay in between. CDR3: CASSTRTVTGNTIYF. In DNA form, the CDR3 reads TGTGCCAGCAGTACGCGGACAGTTACTGGAAACACCATATATTTT.

This chain connects TRBV5-1 to TRBJ2-7; D is ambiguous. The V end was cut by 4 bases, the J end by 0 bases, with 8 bases between. The CDR3 extends over 13 amino acids. Germline CDR1 and CDR2: SGHRS and YFSETQ. The CDR3 loop is CASSEPSSYEQYF. CDR3 nucleotides: TGCGCCAGCAGCGAACCTAGCTCCTACGAGCAGTACTTC.

The chain couples TRBV19 to TRBJ1-6, with a tentative D call TRBD1 (5 bases). The V gene lost 2 bases and the J gene lost 5 bases, with 13 bases spanning the gap. The CDR3 runs to 16 residues. Germline-derived CDR1 and CDR2 are LNHDA and SQIVND (reference sequence). CDR3: CASSIRGSRNNSPLHF. The CDR3 nucleotides are TGTGCCAGTAGTATAAGGGGTTCGAGGAATAATTCACCCCTCCACTTT.

This chain joins TRBV5-1 and TRBJ2-7; unclear D gene. Germline CDR1 and CDR2: SGHRS and YFSETQ. The CDR3 loop spans 15 amino acids. Trimming stripped 1 base from V and 3 bases from J, with 14 bases between. DNA for the CDR3: TGCGCCAGCAGCTTGAATTCCGGGTCTCGCTACGAGCAGTACTTC. As protein: CASSLNSGSRYEQYF.

The CDR3 DNA follows: TGTGCCAGTAGTTTGGACGCAAACAATCAGCCCCAGCATTTT. This translates into CASSLDANNQPQHF. V is TRBV19 and J is TRBJ1-5; D is unresolved. V was cut by 5 bases and J by 3 bases, with 11 bases left in between. The V gene's germline CDR1 is LNHDA and CDR2 SQIVND (reference sequence). The CDR3 sequence is 14 residues long.

In this sample, this clone turned up once. The V call is TRBV6-5, the J call TRBJ2-7, with TRBD1 matching 11 bases. Per germline, CDR1 MNHEY and CDR2 SVGAGI. This CDR3 region has 15 residues. The V segment lost 2 bases and the J segment 6 bases; nucleotides outside the gene matches: 6. The CDR3 region has the DNA TGTGCCAGCAGTTACGATAGGGGACAGGGGGGCGAGCAGTACTTC. It translates to CASSYDRGQGGEQYF.

This chain connects TRBV7-8 to TRBJ2-5, with a possible D match to TRBD1 (6 bases). Germline V gene data show CDR1 as SGHVS and CDR2 as FQNEAQ. The CDR3 totals 15 residues. V was pared by 3 bases and J by 4 bases, with 15 bases between. The CDR3 DNA reads as TGTGCCAGCAGCTTGTGGCGGACAGCCCTAGAGACCCAGTACTTC. Encoded protein: CASSLWRTALETQYF. The full variable domain, with the rest looked up from reference TRBV7-8 and TRBJ2-5, is GAGVSQSPRYKVAKRGQDVALRCDPISGHVSLFWYQQALGQGPEFLTYFQNEAQLDKSGLPSDRFFAERPEGSVSTLKIQRTQQEDSAVYLCASSLWRTALETQYFGPGTRLLVL.

This clone was seen just once. The chain has TRBV18 and TRBJ2-7, with 7 bases matching TRBD1. The CDR3 consists of 14 residues. Germline loops: CDR1 KGHSH, CDR2 LQKENI. V shed 2 bases, J shed 2 bases, and the junction held 3 bases outside the gene matches. The CDR3 sequence: CASSPRDSTYEQYF. The CDR3 DNA reads as TGTGCCAGCTCACCAAGGGACAGTACCTACGAGCAGTACTTC.

The chain is built from TRBV5-5 and TRBJ2-7; 9 bases align to TRBD1. After removal of 2 bases from V and 3 bases from J, the junction contained 9 bases not matched to a gene. The CDR3 covers 16 residues. CDR1 SGHKS and CDR2 YYEKEE come from the germline V gene (reference sequence). DNA of the CDR3: TGTGCCAGCAGCTTCTTCCGGGACAGGGCCTTCTACGAGCAGTACTTC. Protein sequence: CASSFFRDRAFYEQYF.

The J gene is TRBJ1-4, the V gene TRBV4-1, with 7 bases fitting TRBD1. This CDR3 has 15 residues. V shed 4 bases and J 4 bases; nucleotides not matched to a gene: 6. Germline-derived CDR1 and CDR2 are MGHRA and YSYEKL. This CDR3 is CASSPGQPNNEKLFF. In DNA form, the CDR3 reads TGCGCCAGCAGCCCGGGACAGCCAAATAATGAAAAACTGTTTTTT.

The rearrangement joins TRBV18 to TRBJ2-7; D is unresolved. V gave up 2 bases and J gave up 2 bases, with 16 bases separating them. This CDR3 has 16 amino acids. Germline CDR1 KGHSH, CDR2 LQKENI. The CDR3 DNA follows: TGTGCCAGCTCACCATCCCCCCCATCCACTACCTACGAGCAGTACTTC. It specifies CASSPSPPSTTYEQYF.

V and J are TRBV19 and TRBJ1-2; TRBD1 is a possible D gene (5 bases). V was pared by 7 bases and J by 5 bases, with 17 bases between. This CDR3 has 14 amino acids. The germline V gene encodes CDR1 LNHDA and CDR2 SQIVND (reference sequence). CDR3 coding DNA: TGTGCCAGTACCGGGGCCAGGGTGACGTATGGCTACACCTTC. Its protein is CASTGARVTYGYTF. The whole variable domain, filled in from reference TRBV19 and TRBJ1-2, reads DGGITQSPKYLFRKEGQNVTLSCEQNLNHDAMYWYRQDPGQGLRLIYYSQIVNDFQKGDIAEGYSVSREKKESFPLTVTSAQKNPTAFYLCASTGARVTYGYTFGSGTRLTVV.

The chain links TRBV29-1 to TRBJ1-2; D remains ambiguous. Trimming cost V 2 bases and J 8 bases, with 9 bases left between them. Looked up from germline, CDR1 is SQVTM and CDR2 is ANQGSEA. This CDR3 is built from 11 residues. The CDR3 sequence: CSVELLGGYTF. Written as DNA, the CDR3 is TGCAGCGTTGAACTCTTGGGGGGCTACACCTTC.

The V gene is TRBV7-1, the J gene TRBJ2-7; 12 positions agree with TRBD2. TRBV7-1 falls under the ORF class, with uncertain function. Trimming took 4 bases from V and 8 from J; bases not matched to a gene: 9. The CDR3 has 15 amino acids. The CDR3 coding sequence is TGTGCCAGCAGCTTGGCCCTAGCGGGAGGGCGAAAGCAGTACTTC. Its protein is CASSLALAGGRKQYF.

V usage is TRBV10-3 and J usage is TRBJ2-2; D is unclear. Germline-derived CDR1 and CDR2 are ENHRY and SYGVKD. The ends were cut back, 0 bases at V and 0 bases at J, with 2 bases in the middle. This CDR3 is built from 14 residues. The CDR3 protein is CAISESTNTGELFF. The CDR3 DNA reads TGTGCCATCAGTGAGTCGACGAACACCGGGGAGCTGTTTTTT.

V gene TRBV27 combines with J gene TRBJ2-3; D is undetermined. Germline V gene lookup returns CDR1 MNHEY and CDR2 SMNVEV (reference sequence). The CDR3 contains 15 residues. Trimming stripped 9 bases from V and 1 base from J, with 17 bases between. CDR3 DNA sequence: TGTGCCAGTAAACCTAGGGCCCTTGGCACAGATACGCAGTATTTT. It encodes CASKPRALGTDTQYF.

This clone was seen a handful of times. The J gene is TRBJ2-7, the V gene TRBV2; 8 bases fit TRBD2. Germline V gene sequence: CDR1 SNHLY, CDR2 FYNNEI. The V segment lost 4 bases and the J segment 5 bases; nucleotides outside the gene matches: 4. CDR3 length: 13 residues. DNA for the CDR3: TGTGCCAGCAGTGTAGCGGGAAGGGACGAGCAGTACTTC. Amino acids: CASSVAGRDEQYF.

This CDR3 reads CASSRRGPNTGELFF. Here the CDR3 DNA reads TGTGCCAGCAGCCGAAGGGGGCCGAACACCGGGGAGCTGTTTTTT. The chain carries TRBV7-9 and TRBJ2-2; 7 positions agree with TRBD1. Germline CDR1 SEHNR, CDR2 FQNEAQ (reference sequence). The CDR3 covers 15 residues. The V gene end was trimmed by 5 bases and the J gene end by 0 bases; junction bases not matched to a gene: 3. Looking up the rest from reference TRBV7-9 and TRBJ2-2 gives the full variable domain: DTGVSQNPRHKITKRGQNVTFRCDPISEHNRLYWYRQTLGQGPEFLTYFQNEAQLEKSRLLSDRFSAERPKGSFSTLEIQRTEQGDSAMYLCASSRRGPNTGELFFGEGSRLTVL.

The chain is built from TRBV5-1 and TRBJ1-6; no clear D gene. V was cut by 4 bases and J by 6 bases, with 11 bases left in between. This CDR3 comprises 14 residues. The germline V gene has CDR1 SGHRS and CDR2 YFSETQ. DNA of the CDR3: TGCGCCAGCAGCCGATTGAACGGTAATTCACCCCTCCACTTT. Protein: CASSRLNGNSPLHF.